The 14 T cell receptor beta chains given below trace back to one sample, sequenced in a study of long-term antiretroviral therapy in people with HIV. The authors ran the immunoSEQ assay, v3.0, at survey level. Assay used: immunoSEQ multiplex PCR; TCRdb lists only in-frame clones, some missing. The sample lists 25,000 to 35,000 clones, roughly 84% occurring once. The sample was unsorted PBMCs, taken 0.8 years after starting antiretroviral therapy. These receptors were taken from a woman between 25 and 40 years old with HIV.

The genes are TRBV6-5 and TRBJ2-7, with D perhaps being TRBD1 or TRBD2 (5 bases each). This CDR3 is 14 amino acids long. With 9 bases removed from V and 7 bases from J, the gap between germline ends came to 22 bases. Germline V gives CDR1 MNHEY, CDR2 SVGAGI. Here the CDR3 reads CASNTRQPWGEQYF. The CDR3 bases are TGTGCCAGTAATACAAGACAGCCTTGGGGGGAGCAGTACTTC.

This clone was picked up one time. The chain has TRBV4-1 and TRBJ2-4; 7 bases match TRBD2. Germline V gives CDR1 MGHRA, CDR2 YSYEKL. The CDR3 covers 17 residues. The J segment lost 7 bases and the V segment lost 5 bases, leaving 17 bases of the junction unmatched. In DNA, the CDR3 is TGCGCCAGCAGCTACCCCCGGGGGGTGGGGACGGGGAACATTCAGTACTTC. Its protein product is CASSYPRGVGTGNIQYF.

The CDR3 DNA is TGCGCCAGCAGCCAAGAAATCTTCGGGACAGGGAATGGCTACACCTTC. Translated, it gives CASSQEIFGTGNGYTF. This chain links TRBV4-1 with TRBJ1-2, with 9 positions matching TRBD1. This CDR3 contains 16 residues. Per germline, CDR1 MGHRA and CDR2 YSYEKL. The V segment lost 0 bases and the J segment 6 bases; nucleotides outside the gene matches: 8.

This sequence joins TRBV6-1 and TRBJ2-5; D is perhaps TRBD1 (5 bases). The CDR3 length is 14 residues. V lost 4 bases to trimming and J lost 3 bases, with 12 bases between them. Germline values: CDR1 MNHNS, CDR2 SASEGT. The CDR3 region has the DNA TGTGCCAGCAGTGTACAGGTTGTAGAAGAGACCCAGTACTTC. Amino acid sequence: CASSVQVVEETQYF.

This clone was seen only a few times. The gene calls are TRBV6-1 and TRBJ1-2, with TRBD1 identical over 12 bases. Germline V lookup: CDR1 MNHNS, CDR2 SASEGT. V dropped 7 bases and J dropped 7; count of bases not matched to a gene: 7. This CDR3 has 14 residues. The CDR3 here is CASKSRDRGLGYTF. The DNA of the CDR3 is TGTGCCAGCAAGTCCAGGGACAGGGGGCTTGGCTACACCTTC.

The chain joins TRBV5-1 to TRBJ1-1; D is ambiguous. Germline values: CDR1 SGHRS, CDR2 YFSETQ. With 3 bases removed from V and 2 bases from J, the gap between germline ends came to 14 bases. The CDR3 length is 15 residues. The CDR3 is CASSSSQLLNTEAFF. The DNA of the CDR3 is TGCGCCAGCAGCTCATCCCAGTTACTTAACACTGAAGCTTTCTTT.

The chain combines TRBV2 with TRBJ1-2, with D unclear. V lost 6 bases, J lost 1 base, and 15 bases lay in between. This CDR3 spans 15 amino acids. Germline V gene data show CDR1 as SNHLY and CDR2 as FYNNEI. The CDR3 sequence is CASRWTGNLNYGYTF. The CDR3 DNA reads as TGTGCCAGCAGATGGACGGGAAACCTTAACTATGGCTACACCTTC.

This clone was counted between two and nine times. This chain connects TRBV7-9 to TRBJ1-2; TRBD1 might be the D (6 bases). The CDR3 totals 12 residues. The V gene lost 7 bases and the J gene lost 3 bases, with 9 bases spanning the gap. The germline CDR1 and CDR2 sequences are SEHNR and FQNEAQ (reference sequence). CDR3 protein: CASNGGDYGYTF. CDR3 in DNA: TGTGCCAGCAACGGGGGCGACTATGGCTACACCTTC.

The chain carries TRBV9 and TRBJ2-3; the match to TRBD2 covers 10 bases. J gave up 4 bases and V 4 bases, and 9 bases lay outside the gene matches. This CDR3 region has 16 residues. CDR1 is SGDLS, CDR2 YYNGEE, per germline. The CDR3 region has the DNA TGTGCCAGCAGCACCCGAGCGGGGGGGCCAGCAGATACGCAGTATTTT. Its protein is CASSTRAGGPADTQYF.

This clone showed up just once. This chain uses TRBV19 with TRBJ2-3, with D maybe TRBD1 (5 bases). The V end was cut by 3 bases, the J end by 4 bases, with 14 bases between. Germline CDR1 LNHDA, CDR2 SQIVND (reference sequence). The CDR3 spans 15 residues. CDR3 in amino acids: CASSIWAGKADTQYF. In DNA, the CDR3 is TGTGCCAGTAGTATTTGGGCAGGGAAGGCAGATACGCAGTATTTT.

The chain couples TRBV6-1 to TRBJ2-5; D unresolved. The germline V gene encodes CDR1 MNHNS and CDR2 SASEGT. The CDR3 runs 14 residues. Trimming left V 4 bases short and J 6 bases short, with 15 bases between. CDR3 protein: CASSGQNPVKTQYF. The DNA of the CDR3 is TGTGCCAGCAGTGGACAAAACCCCGTTAAGACCCAGTACTTC.

The CDR3 bases are TGTGCCAGCAGTAGAAGGGGGGGGGTCGATTTTGACACCGGGGAGCTGTTTTTT. Translation gives CASSRRGGVDFDTGELFF. This sequence joins TRBV28 and TRBJ2-2; possible D gene TRBD2, 7 bases. The CDR3 is made up of 18 amino acids. The V gene lost 5 bases and the J gene lost 3 bases, with 22 bases spanning the gap. Germline V gene sequence: CDR1 MDHEN, CDR2 SYDVKM. The variable domain in full, with the rest retrieved from reference TRBV28 and TRBJ2-2, is DVKVTQSSRYLVKRTGEKVFLECVQDMDHENMFWYRQDPGLGLRLIYFSYDVKMKEKGDIPEGYSVSREKKERFSLILESASTNQTSMYLCASSRRGGVDFDTGELFFGEGSRLTVL.

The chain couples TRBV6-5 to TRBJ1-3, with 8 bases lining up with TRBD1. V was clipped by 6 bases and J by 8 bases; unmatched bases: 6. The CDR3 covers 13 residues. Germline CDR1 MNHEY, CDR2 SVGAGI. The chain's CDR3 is CASRKGQGDTIYF. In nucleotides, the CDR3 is TGTGCCAGCAGGAAAGGACAGGGAGACACCATATATTTT.

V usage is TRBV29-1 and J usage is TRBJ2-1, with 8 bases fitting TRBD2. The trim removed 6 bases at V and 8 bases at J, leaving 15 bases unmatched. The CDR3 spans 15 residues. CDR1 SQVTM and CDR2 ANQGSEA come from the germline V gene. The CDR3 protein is CSVVPLAVKFYEQFF. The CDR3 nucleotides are TGCAGCGTCGTCCCACTAGCGGTTAAGTTCTATGAGCAGTTCTTC.